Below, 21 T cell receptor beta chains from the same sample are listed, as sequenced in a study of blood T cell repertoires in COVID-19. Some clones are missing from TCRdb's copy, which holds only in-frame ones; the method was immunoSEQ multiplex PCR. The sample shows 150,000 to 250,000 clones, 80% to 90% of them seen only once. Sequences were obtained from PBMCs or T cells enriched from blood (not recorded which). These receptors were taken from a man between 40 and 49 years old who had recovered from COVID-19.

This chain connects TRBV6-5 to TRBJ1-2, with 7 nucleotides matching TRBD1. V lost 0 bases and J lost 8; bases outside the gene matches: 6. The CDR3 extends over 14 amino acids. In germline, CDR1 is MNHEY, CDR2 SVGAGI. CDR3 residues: CASSYSRQGAGYTF. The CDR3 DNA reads TGTGCCAGCAGTTACTCGAGACAGGGTGCCGGCTACACCTTC.

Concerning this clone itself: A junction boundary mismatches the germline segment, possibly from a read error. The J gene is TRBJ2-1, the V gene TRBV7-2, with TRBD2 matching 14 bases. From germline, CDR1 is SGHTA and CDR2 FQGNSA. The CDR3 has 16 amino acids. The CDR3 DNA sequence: TGTGCCAGCAGCTCCCAGGGACTAGCGGGGGCCAATGAGCGGTTCTTC. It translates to CASSSQGLAGANERFF.

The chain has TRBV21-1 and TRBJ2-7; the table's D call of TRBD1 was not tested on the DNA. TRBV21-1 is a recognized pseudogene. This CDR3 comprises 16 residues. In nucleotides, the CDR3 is TGTGCCAGCAGCAAGACCTCGGGACAGGGGGCCTACGAGCAGTACGTC. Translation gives CASSKTSGQGAYEQYV.

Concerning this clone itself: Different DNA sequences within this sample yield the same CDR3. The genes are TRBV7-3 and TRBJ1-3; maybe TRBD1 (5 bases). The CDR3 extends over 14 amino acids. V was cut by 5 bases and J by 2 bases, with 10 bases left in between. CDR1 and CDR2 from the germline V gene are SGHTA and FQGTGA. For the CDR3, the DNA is TGTGCCAGCAGCCCCGGGGGGGCTGGAAACACCATATATTTT. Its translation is CASSPGGAGNTIYF.

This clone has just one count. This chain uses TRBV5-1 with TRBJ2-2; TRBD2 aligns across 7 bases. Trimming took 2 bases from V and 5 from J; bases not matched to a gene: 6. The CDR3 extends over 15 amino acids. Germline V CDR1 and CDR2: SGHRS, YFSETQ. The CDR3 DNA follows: TGCGCCAGCAGCTTAGGCGGGAGTGGAACCGGGGAGCTGTTTTTT. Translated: CASSLGGSGTGELFF.

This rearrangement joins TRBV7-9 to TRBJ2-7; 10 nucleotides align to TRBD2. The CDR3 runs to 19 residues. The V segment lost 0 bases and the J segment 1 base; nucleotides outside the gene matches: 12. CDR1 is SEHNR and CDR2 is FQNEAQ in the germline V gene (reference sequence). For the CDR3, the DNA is TGTGCCAGCAGCTTAGCGGACCAAACACTAGCGGGACTTTCCTACGAGCAGTACGTC. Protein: CASSLADQTLAGLSYEQYV.

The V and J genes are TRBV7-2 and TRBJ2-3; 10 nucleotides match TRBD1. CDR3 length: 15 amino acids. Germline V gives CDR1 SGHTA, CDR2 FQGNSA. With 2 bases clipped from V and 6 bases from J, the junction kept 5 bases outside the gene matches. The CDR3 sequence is CASSLNLGQGDTQYF. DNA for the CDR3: TGTGCCAGCAGCTTAAATTTGGGACAGGGGGATACGCAGTATTTT.

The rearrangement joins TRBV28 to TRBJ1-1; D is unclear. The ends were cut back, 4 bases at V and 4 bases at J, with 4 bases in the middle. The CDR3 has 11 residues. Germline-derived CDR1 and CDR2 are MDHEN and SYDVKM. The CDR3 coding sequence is TGTGCCAGCAGTTCGTCCACTGAAGCTTTCTTT. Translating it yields CASSSSTEAFF.

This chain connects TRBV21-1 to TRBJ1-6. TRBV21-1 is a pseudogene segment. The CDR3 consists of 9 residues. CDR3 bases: TGTGCCAGCTGGACTCAAGCCCACTTT. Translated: CASWTQAHF.

The CDR3 region is CASNLPGQGSLGGYTF. CDR3 bases: TGTGCCAGCAACCTTCCGGGACAGGGCTCATTAGGTGGCTACACCTTC. The rearrangement joins TRBV28 to TRBJ1-2; 9 nucleotides match TRBD1. This CDR3 comprises 16 residues. Germline CDR1 is MDHEN and CDR2 is SYDVKM. V trimming: 7 bases; J trimming: 7 bases; junction bases outside the gene matches: 16.

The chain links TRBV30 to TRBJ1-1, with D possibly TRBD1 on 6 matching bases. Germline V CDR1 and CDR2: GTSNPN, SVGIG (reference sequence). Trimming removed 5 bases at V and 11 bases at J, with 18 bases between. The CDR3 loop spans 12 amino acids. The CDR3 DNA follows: TGTGCCTGGCACCGGGACACATCAGGGGCTTTCTTT. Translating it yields CAWHRDTSGAFF.

The CDR3 loop reads CASSPPWRIGGETQYF. As DNA, the CDR3 is TGTGCCAGCAGTCCCCCTTGGCGGATAGGAGGGGAGACCCAGTACTTC. The chain uses TRBV28 and TRBJ2-5; the D gene is possibly TRBD2 (6 bases). The V gene lost 5 bases and the J gene lost 5 bases, with 21 bases spanning the gap. The CDR3 spans 16 residues. Germline V CDR1 and CDR2: MDHEN, SYDVKM.

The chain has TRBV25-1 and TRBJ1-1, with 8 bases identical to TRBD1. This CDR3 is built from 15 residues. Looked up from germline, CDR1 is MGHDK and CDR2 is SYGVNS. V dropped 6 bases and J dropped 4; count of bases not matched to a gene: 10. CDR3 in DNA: TGTGCCAGCAGCGAGGGGACAGGTCGACGCACTGAAGCTTTCTTT. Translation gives CASSEGTGRRTEAFF.

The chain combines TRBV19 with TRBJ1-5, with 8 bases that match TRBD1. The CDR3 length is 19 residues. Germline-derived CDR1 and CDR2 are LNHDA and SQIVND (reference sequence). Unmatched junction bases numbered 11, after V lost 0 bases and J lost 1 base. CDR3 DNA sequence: TGTGCCAGTAGTATAGATCTAACCGACAGGGGCGGGAGCAATCAGCCCCAGCATTTT. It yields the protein CASSIDLTDRGGSNQPQHF.

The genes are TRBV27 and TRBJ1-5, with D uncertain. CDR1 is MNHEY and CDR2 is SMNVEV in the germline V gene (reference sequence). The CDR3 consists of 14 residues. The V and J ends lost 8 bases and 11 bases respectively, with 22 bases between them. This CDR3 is CASFDSQYPETQHF. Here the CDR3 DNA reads TGTGCCAGCTTCGATAGTCAATACCCTGAGACCCAGCATTTT.

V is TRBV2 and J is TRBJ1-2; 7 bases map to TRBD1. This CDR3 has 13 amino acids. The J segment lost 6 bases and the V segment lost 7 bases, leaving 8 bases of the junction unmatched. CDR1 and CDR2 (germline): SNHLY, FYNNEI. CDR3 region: CASTIEGADGYTF. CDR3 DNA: TGTGCCAGCACCATCGAGGGGGCTGATGGCTACACCTTC.

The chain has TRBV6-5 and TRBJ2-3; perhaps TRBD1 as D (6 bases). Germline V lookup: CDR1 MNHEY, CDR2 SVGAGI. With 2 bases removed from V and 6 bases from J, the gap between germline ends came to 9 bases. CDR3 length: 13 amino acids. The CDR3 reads CASSYHRADTQYF. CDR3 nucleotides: TGTGCCAGCAGTTACCACAGGGCGGATACGCAGTATTTT.

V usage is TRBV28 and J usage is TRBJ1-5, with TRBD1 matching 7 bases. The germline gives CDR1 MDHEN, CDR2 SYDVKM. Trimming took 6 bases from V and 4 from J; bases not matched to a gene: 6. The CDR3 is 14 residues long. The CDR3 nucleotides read TGTGCCAGCAGACCGGGACAGCTGAATCAGCCCCAGCATTTT. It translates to CASRPGQLNQPQHF.

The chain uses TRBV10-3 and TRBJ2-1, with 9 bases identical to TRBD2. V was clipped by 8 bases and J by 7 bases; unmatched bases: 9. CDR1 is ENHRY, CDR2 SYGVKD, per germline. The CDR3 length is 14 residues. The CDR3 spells CAIGGLAPRNEQFF. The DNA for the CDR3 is TGTGCCATCGGGGGACTAGCCCCACGAAATGAGCAGTTCTTC.

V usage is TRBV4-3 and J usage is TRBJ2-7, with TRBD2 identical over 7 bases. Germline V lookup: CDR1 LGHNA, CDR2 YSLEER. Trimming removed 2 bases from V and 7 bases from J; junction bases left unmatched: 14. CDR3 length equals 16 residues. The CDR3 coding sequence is TGCGCCAGCAGCCAACAATCAGCGGGATTTGGGGCAGAGCAGTACTTC. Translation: CASSQQSAGFGAEQYF.

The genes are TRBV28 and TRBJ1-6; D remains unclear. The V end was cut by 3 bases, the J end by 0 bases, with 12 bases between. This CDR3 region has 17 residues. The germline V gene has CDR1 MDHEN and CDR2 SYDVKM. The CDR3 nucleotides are TGTGCCAGCAGTTTCTCCAGAGGAAGCTCCTATAATTCACCCCTCCACTTT. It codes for CASSFSRGSSYNSPLHF.